This T cell receptor beta chain was recovered during a study of blood T cell repertoires in COVID-19. Study summary: Samples of COVID-19 (acute and convalescent) were obtained from the United States, Italy and Spain. PBMCs, B-cell-depleted T cells, or T cells were the source of the cDNA or gDNA that made up the material.

In the source study's methods: Estimates of nucleated cell counts were drawn from the amplification of reference gene primers. Profiling relied on immunoSEQ multiplex PCR, and the TCRdb table lists in-frame clones only, not all of them. V and J calls and clone size follow that table, whereas D and trimming were derived from the DNA. The repertoire holds some 130,000 clones, with 70% to 85% as singletons. Germline V gene lookup returns CDR1 SGHRS and CDR2 YFSETQ. The CDR3 spans 14 residues. Trimming took 4 bases from V and 0 from J; bases not matched to a gene: 2. The chain is built from TRBV5-1 and TRBJ2-3; 7 bases align to TRBD1. This sequence was found in a man in his fifties or sixties with acute or convalescent COVID-19. The sample comprised peripheral blood. DNA for the CDR3: TGCGCCAGCAGCGAGGGACAGAGCACAGATACGCAGTATTTT. This codes for CASSEGQSTDTQYF.